This T cell receptor beta chain originates from a study of shared clonotypes between healthy human individuals. Study-wide findings and caveats: Relative to clonotypes present in all four donors, those not shared had lower generation probabilities. Across a handful of donors, naive CD4 shared roughly 5%, naive CD8 more than 3%, memory CD4 2.3%, memory CD8 about 0.4%.

Germline CDR1 reads SSHAT; CDR2 reads FNYEAQ (reference sequence). The CDR3 has 18 residues. Note on this clone: Its antigen is undetermined. Sequence at one end of the junction differs from germline and may be a read error.

Assay execution took place at the deep level. Produced via immunoSEQ multiplex PCR; TCRdb's table is partial and in-frame only. The sample has millions of clones, roughly 94% seen once; the top ten hold 0.85% to 1.3%. Terminally differentiated effector memory CD45RA+ cells were left out of the naive CD8 fraction, which was CD45RO-negative and positively selected for CCR7. The chain joins TRBV7-7 to TRBJ1-3, with no clear D. The material sequenced was naive CD8+ T cells sorted from blood. The source is a man between 18 and 29 years old in good health. Here the CDR3 DNA reads TGTGCTAGCAGCTTCGTAACCAGGACGGACCGCTCTGGAAACACCATATATTTT. It translates to CASSFVTRTDRSGNTIYF.